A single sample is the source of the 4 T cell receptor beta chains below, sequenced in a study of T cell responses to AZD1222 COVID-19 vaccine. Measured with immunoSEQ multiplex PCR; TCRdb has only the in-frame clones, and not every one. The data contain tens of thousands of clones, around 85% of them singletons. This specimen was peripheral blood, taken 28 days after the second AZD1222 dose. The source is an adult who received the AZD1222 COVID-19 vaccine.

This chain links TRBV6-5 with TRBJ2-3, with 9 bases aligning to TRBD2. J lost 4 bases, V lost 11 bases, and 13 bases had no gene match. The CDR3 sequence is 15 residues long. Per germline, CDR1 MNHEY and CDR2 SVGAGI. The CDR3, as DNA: TGTGCCGACGGGGTTGCGGGGGGGGTTTCAGATACGCAGTATTTT. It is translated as CADGVAGGVSDTQYF.

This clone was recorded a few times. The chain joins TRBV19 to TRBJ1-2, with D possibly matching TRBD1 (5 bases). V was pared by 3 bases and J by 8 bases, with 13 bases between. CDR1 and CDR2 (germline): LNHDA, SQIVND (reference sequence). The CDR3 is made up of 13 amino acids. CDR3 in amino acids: CASSIRAGQGYTF. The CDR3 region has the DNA TGTGCCAGTAGTATCCGAGCAGGGCAGGGCTACACCTTC.

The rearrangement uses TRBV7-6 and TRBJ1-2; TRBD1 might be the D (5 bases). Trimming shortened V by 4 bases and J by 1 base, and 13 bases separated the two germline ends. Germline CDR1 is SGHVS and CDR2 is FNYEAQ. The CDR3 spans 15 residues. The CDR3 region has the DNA TGTGCCAGCAGCTCCGTTTCGGGGGGTAACTATGGCTACACCTTC. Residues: CASSSVSGGNYGYTF.

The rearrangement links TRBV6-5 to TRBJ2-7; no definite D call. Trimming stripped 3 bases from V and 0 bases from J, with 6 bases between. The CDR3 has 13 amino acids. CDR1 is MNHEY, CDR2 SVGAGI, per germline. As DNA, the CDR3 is TGTGCCAGCAGTTATCTCACCTCCTACGAGCAGTACTTC. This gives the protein CASSYLTSYEQYF.